This paragraph reports one T cell receptor (beta chain). Its target is unknown. The data are from a study of cytomegalovirus exposure and HLA in healthy donors. About the study: In an earlier analysis, 117 million unique TCR beta sequences were found from 150 million to 200 million T cells.

Findings and limits, study-wide: There were some public TCRs occurring in many donors, but most TCR sequences were rare. There were a few CMV-associated chains whose specificity for CMV antigens was confirmed in vitro.

The CDR3 has 12 amino acids. V lost 6 bases to trimming and J lost 0 bases, with 4 bases between them. CDR1 and CDR2 (germline): KGHSH, LQKENI. It was with 60 Vbeta and 13 Jbeta primers that the PCR ran. The data were produced by immunoSEQ multiplex PCR, yet TCRdb's version contains in-frame clones alone and is incomplete. Of around 180,000 clones in the sample, roughly 70% were seen once. Sequencing was performed on PBMCs. V and J are TRBV18 and TRBJ2-3; D remains unclear. The clonotype was recovered from a girl aged 10 to 17 in good health and CMV-seronegative. The CDR3 nucleotides read TGTGCCAGCTCCCAAAGCACAGATACGCAGTATTTT. The encoded protein is CASSQSTDTQYF.